Following are 18 T cell receptor beta chains from one sample sequenced in a study of blood T cell repertoires in COVID-19. Here immunoSEQ multiplex PCR was the method, and the copy in TCRdb shows in-frame clones only, minus some. The sample contains around 300,000 clones, roughly 87% of which appear only once. Sequences were obtained from peripheral blood. The origin of the receptors is a man aged 45-60 years with active or convalescent COVID-19.

This CDR3 reads CASRRESYEQYF. The DNA of the CDR3 is TGTGCCAGCAGAAGGGAGAGCTACGAGCAGTACTTC. V is TRBV2 and J is TRBJ2-7; possibly TRBD2 for D (5 bases). Trimming removed 6 bases at V and 3 bases at J, with 9 bases between. CDR3 length: 12 amino acids. In germline, CDR1 is SNHLY, CDR2 FYNNEI.

The J gene is TRBJ2-3, the V gene TRBV7-6; D might be TRBD1 (5 bases). CDR3 length: 15 residues. CDR1 and CDR2 from the germline V gene are SGHVS and FNYEAQ. Trimming removed 1 base from V and 4 bases from J, with 12 bases in between. CDR3 nucleotides: TGTGCCAGCAGCTTAGTTGGCAGGGCGGCAGATACGCAGTATTTT. Encoded protein: CASSLVGRAADTQYF.

The chain combines TRBV12-3 or TRBV12-4 with TRBJ1-1; D is undetermined. V lost 5 bases and J lost 3, with 10 bases in between. The CDR3 totals 13 residues. The CDR3 sequence: CASSRQADTEAFF. The CDR3 DNA reads TGTGCCAGCAGTCGTCAGGCAGACACTGAAGCTTTCTTT.

The V gene is TRBV6-5, the J gene TRBJ1-1; D is perhaps TRBD1 (5 bases). Germline V gives CDR1 MNHEY, CDR2 SVGAGI. The CDR3 is made up of 13 amino acids. Trimming removed 10 bases at V and 0 bases at J, with 12 bases between. The CDR3 nucleotides read TGTGCCACATCAGGGATCATGAACACTGAAGCTTTCTTT. Residues: CATSGIMNTEAFF.

V usage is TRBV7-9 and J usage is TRBJ1-2; D is unresolved. Germline V lookup: CDR1 SEHNR, CDR2 FQNEAQ (reference sequence). This CDR3 is built from 17 residues. With 2 bases removed from V and 2 bases from J, the gap between germline ends came to 18 bases. CDR3 loop: CASSLSSVPGSNYGYTF. The CDR3 DNA reads TGTGCCAGCAGCTTAAGTTCAGTACCGGGGTCCAACTATGGCTACACCTTC.

The gene calls are TRBV18 and TRBJ1-2; 12 bases are shared with TRBD1. Germline trimming cut 3 bases from V and 7 bases from J; bases unmatched to any gene: 3. The CDR3 is made up of 14 amino acids. Germline-derived CDR1 and CDR2 are KGHSH and LQKENI. CDR3 sequence: CASSPGQGALGYTF. In nucleotides, the CDR3 is TGTGCCAGCTCACCGGGACAGGGGGCTCTTGGCTACACCTTC. The whole variable domain, filled in from reference TRBV18 and TRBJ1-2, reads NAGVMQNPRHLVRRRGQEARLRCSPMKGHSHVYWYRQLPEEGLKFMVYLQKENIIDESGMPKERFSAEFPKEGPSILRIQQVVRGDSAAYFCASSPGQGALGYTFGSGTRLTVV.

The chain carries TRBV5-4 and TRBJ2-5, with 7 bases matching TRBD1. The CDR3 contains 15 residues. The V segment lost 2 bases and the J segment 2 bases; nucleotides outside the gene matches: 6. Per the germline V gene, CDR1 is SGHNT and CDR2 is YYREEE (reference sequence). The CDR3 loop reads CASSFGGRGQETQYF. CDR3 DNA: TGTGCCAGCAGCTTTGGGGGCAGGGGGCAAGAGACCCAGTACTTC.

This clone was found once. The chain combines TRBV30 with TRBJ1-3; D unresolved. Per germline, CDR1 GTSNPN and CDR2 SVGIG (reference sequence). This CDR3 contains 13 residues. Trimming shortened V by 0 bases and J by 3 bases, and 6 bases separated the two germline ends. CDR3 loop: CAWSVNNGNTIYF. The CDR3 nucleotides read TGTGCCTGGAGTGTCAACAATGGAAACACCATATATTTT.

The J gene is TRBJ1-2, the V gene TRBV5-4; 9 bases match TRBD1. Germline V lookup: CDR1 SGHNT, CDR2 YYREEE (reference sequence). The V gene end was trimmed by 5 bases and the J gene end by 8 bases; junction bases not matched to a gene: 4. This CDR3 region has 12 residues. CDR3 coding DNA: TGTGCCAGCAGATGGACAGGGGAAGGCTACACCTTC. Protein sequence: CASRWTGEGYTF.

The chain recombines TRBV28 with TRBJ2-1; 7 bases line up with TRBD2. CDR3 size: 16 residues. The J segment lost 5 bases and the V segment lost 5 bases, leaving 12 bases of the junction unmatched. Per germline, CDR1 MDHEN and CDR2 SYDVKM. CDR3 residues: CASSPGGLPGDNEQFF. CDR3 in DNA: TGTGCCAGCAGTCCGGGGGGACTACCGGGCGACAATGAGCAGTTCTTC.

This clone came up a few times. The genes are TRBV5-1 and TRBJ2-7, with TRBD1 identical over 10 bases. This CDR3 is 15 amino acids long. The V segment lost 4 bases and the J segment 5 bases; nucleotides outside the gene matches: 9. From germline, CDR1 is SGHRS and CDR2 YFSETQ. The CDR3 DNA reads as TGCGCCAGCAGCCCCTCCGGGACAGGGGTGGACGAGCAGTACTTC. Its translation is CASSPSGTGVDEQYF.

The rearrangement uses TRBV5-3 and TRBJ2-5, with 8 bases fitting TRBD2. TRBV5-3 is placed among ORFs of uncertain function. The CDR3 totals 16 residues. J was trimmed by 4 bases and V by 0 bases; bases with no gene match: 8. CDR3 bases: TGTGCCAGAAGCTTGGTAGGGCGGGAGGAGGCAGAGACCCAGTACTTC. Translation: CARSLVGREEAETQYF.

The J gene is TRBJ2-1, the V gene TRBV6-5, with 14 bases that match TRBD2. The CDR3 is 16 residues long. CDR1 and CDR2 (germline): MNHEY, SVGAGI. V lost 4 bases and J lost 6; bases outside the gene matches: 5. DNA of the CDR3: TGTGCCAGCAGTTCCCAGACTAGCGGGAGGGGCAATGAGCAGTTCTTC. This sequence encodes CASSSQTSGRGNEQFF.

The DNA of the CDR3 is TGTGCCACCAGTGATTATGAGACAGGGGGGGATGAGCAGTTCTTC. It encodes CATSDYETGGDEQFF. The J gene is TRBJ2-1, the V gene TRBV24-1; TRBD1 aligns across 9 bases. With 2 bases clipped from V and 8 bases from J, the junction kept 6 bases outside the gene matches. CDR3 length: 15 residues. CDR1 and CDR2 (germline): KGHDR, SFDVKD.

The chain joins TRBV2 to TRBJ1-1; D not certain. The V end was cut by 6 bases, the J end by 5 bases, with 10 bases between. This CDR3 has 12 residues. Germline CDR1 and CDR2: SNHLY and FYNNEI. The CDR3 reads CASREPGTEAFF. The CDR3 coding sequence is TGTGCCAGCAGGGAACCGGGGACTGAAGCTTTCTTT. The whole variable domain, filled in from reference TRBV2 and TRBJ1-1, reads EPEVTQTPSHQVTQMGQEVILRCVPISNHLYFYWYRQILGQKVEFLVSFYNNEISEKSEIFDDQFSVERPDGSNFTLKIRSTKLEDSAMYFCASREPGTEAFFGQGTRLTVV.

The V call is TRBV9, the J call TRBJ1-3, with 8 bases identical to TRBD1. With 4 bases clipped from V and 5 bases from J, the junction kept 8 bases outside the gene matches. CDR1 is SGDLS and CDR2 is YYNGEE in the germline V gene. The CDR3 runs to 15 residues. The CDR3 sequence is CASSYGARGRNTIYF. The CDR3 DNA is TGTGCCAGCAGCTATGGGGCCAGGGGGCGAAACACCATATATTTT.

V gene TRBV5-1 combines with J gene TRBJ2-7; TRBD1 agrees at 7 bases. The CDR3 runs to 14 residues. The V gene end was trimmed by 3 bases and the J gene end by 5 bases; junction bases not matched to a gene: 8. Germline CDR1 reads SGHRS; CDR2 reads YFSETQ. CDR3 sequence reads: CASSYPRQGNEQYF. DNA of the CDR3: TGCGCCAGCAGCTACCCGAGACAGGGTAACGAGCAGTACTTC.

V usage is TRBV19 and J usage is TRBJ2-5, with 8 bases lining up with TRBD2. Looked up from germline, CDR1 is LNHDA and CDR2 is SQIVND (reference sequence). V gave up 4 bases and J gave up 3 bases; unmatched junction bases: 7. The CDR3 extends over 15 amino acids. The CDR3 DNA reads TGTGCCAGTAGTAGGACCACTAGCGGCAAAGAGACCCAGTACTTC. As protein: CASSRTTSGKETQYF. Complete variable domain (other parts from reference TRBV19 and TRBJ2-5): DGGITQSPKYLFRKEGQNVTLSCEQNLNHDAMYWYRQDPGQGLRLIYYSQIVNDFQKGDIAEGYSVSREKKESFPLTVTSAQKNPTAFYLCASSRTTSGKETQYFGPGTRLLVL.